This is a list of T cell receptor beta chains from one sample in a study of cytomegalovirus exposure and HLA in healthy donors. The data were produced by immunoSEQ multiplex PCR, yet TCRdb's version contains in-frame clones alone and is incomplete. The profile shows tens of thousands of clones, less than 65% of them singletons. Sequenced: PBMCs. Receptors were obtained from a woman aged 25 to 39 in good health and CMV-seronegative. Both conserved end residues are part of each CDR3. Each record gives: clone size, D gene, J gene, V gene, CDR3 protein, CDR3 DNA. D genes are given only for firm matches. Some rows mark clone size as missing; the rest say once, few, many or name a class of expanded clone.

- - TRBJ1-6 TRBV30 CAWGVAQGINSPLHF TGTGCCTGGGGGGTGGCGCAGGGTATTAATTCACCCCTCCACTTT
- TRBD1 TRBJ2-1 TRBV6-1 CASTLDRVDEQFF TGTGCCAGCACCTTAGACAGGGTCGATGAGCAGTTCTTC
- TRBD1 TRBJ1-5 TRBV5-6 CASSSRQGGNQPQHF TGTGCCAGCAGCTCCCGACAGGGGGGCAATCAGCCCCAGCATTTT
- TRBD1 TRBJ1-2 TRBV10-3 CAITGQGTNYGYTF TGTGCCATCACCGGACAGGGTACAAACTATGGCTACACCTTC
few TRBD2 TRBJ2-2 TRBV30 CAWSVRRELNTGELFF TGTGCCTGGAGTGTACGGCGGGAGCTGAACACCGGGGAGCTGTTTTTT
- - TRBJ1-2 TRBV27 CASSERGYGYTF TGTGCCAGCAGTGAACGGGGCTATGGCTACACCTTC
- TRBD2 TRBJ2-5 TRBV19 CASSASGAETQYF TGTGCCAGTTCAGCAAGCGGGGCCGAGACCCAGTACTTC
- TRBD2 TRBJ2-2 TRBV5-1 CASSLVAGGPAGELFF TGCGCCAGCAGCTTGGTAGCGGGAGGGCCCGCTGGGGAGCTGTTTTTT
once TRBD1 TRBJ2-7 TRBV15 CATSGGQGALEQYF TGTGCCACCAGCGGGGGACAGGGAGCCCTCGAGCAGTACTTC
- TRBD1 TRBJ1-1 TRBV30 CASLGGQGVPAAFF TGTGCCTCCCTCGGGGGACAGGGAGTTCCCGCCGCTTTCTTT
once - TRBJ2-6 TRBV10-2 CASSEDTYSGANVLTF TGCGCCAGCAGCGAAGACACATACTCTGGGGCCAACGTCCTGACTTTC
- TRBD2 TRBJ2-7 TRBV5-1 CASSSGLAGVSSYEQYF TGCGCCAGCAGCTCGGGACTAGCGGGAGTGAGCTCCTACGAGCAGTACTTC
few TRBD2 TRBJ2-1 TRBV7-6 CASSIRAGESSYNEQFF TGTGCCAGCAGCATAAGAGCGGGGGAGAGCTCCTACAATGAGCAGTTCTTC
- TRBD1 TRBJ1-6 TRBV11-2 CASSFPGGNSPLHF TGTGCCAGCAGCTTCCCAGGGGGGAATTCACCCCTCCACTTT
- - TRBJ2-7 TRBV7-3 CASSLMPPLSYEQYF TGTGCCAGCAGCTTAATGCCTCCTCTTAGTTACGAGCAGTACTTC